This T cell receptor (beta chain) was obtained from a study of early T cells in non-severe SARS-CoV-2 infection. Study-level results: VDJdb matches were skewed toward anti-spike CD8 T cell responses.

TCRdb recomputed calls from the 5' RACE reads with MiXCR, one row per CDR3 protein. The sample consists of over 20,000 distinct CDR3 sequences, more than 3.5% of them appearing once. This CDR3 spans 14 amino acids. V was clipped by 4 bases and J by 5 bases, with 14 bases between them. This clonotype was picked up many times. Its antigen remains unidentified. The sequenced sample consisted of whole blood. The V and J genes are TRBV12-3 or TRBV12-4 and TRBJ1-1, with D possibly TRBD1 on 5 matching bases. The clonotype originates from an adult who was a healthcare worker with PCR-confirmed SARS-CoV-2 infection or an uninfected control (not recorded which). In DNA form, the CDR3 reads TGTGCCAGCAGTTCGACCGGGGGGAGGACTGAAGCTTTCTTT. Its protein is CASSSTGGRTEAFF.